Listed below are T cell receptor beta chains from one sample, sequenced in a study of OX40 agonist ivuxolimab in advanced cancers. This table comes from immunoSEQ multiplex PCR, and its TCRdb copy is limited to in-frame clones, with some not included. Among 81,000 or so clones listed, 93% were seen once. The material sequenced was CD4+ or CD8+ T cells sorted from blood, taken in a trial of the OX40 agonist ivuxolimab. The source of these receptors is an adult with an advanced solid tumor such as melanoma, head and neck, liver or kidney cancer. CDR3s leave out the opening cysteine and the closing phenylalanine or tryptophan.

J	V	CDR3
TRBJ1-2	TRBV4-3	ASSQHPGQEVST
TRBJ1-5	TRBV19	ASSLASGQPQH
TRBJ2-2	TRBV9	ASSVVTGAGELF
TRBJ2-1	TRBV4-1	ASSQVLGSSYNEQF
TRBJ2-3	TRBV9	ASSSRLADTQY
TRBJ2-7	TRBV6-1	ASSEAGRFAYEQY
TRBJ2-7	TRBV28	ASSLGKFYEQY
TRBJ1-1	TRBV5-4	ASSLSGTSEAF
TRBJ2-2	TRBV4-1	ASSQVSPGLAGYGELF
TRBJ1-3	TRBV5-8	ASSPLPGNTIY
TRBJ1-1	TRBV7-9	ASSLRQTENTEAF
TRBJ2-7	TRBV4-3	ASSPHFASGPYEQY
TRBJ1-5	TRBV27	ASSYLGAQPQH
TRBJ2-1	TRBV11-2	ASSPTVGNEQF
TRBJ1-2	TRBV5-1	ASSFGQGTSYGYT
TRBJ2-5	TRBV28	ASRLQRYQETQY
TRBJ2-1	TRBV4-3	ASSRGFFGKDEQF
TRBJ2-1	TRBV7-2	ASSLGGLAGLAYNEQF
TRBJ1-6	TRBV6-5	AVRTGGGSPLH
TRBJ2-7	TRBV28	ASSSGWREQY
TRBJ2-3	TRBV9	ASSVGGDTQY
TRBJ2-2	TRBV27	ASSPGTALNTGELF
TRBJ2-1	TRBV6-5	ASIHDEQF
TRBJ1-1	TRBV9	ASSPRGGNTEAF
TRBJ2-7	TRBV10-3	ATRDRPPSTYEQY
TRBJ2-5	TRBV9	ASSVAGVVGTGTHGAQY
TRBJ2-1	TRBV27	ASSLSLAGYNEQF
TRBJ2-5	TRBV2	ASSPGTGVVFQETQY